The next 25 T cell receptor beta chains were all read from a single sample in a study of long-term antiretroviral therapy in people with HIV. They ran version v3.0 of the immunoSEQ assay at survey level. Assay: immunoSEQ multiplex PCR; the TCRdb copy retains only in-frame clones and omits some. The table lists fewer than 45,000 clones, 90% to 95% of them singletons. The sample here was unsorted PBMCs, taken 3.7 years after starting antiretroviral therapy. The receptors derive from a woman in her forties or fifties with HIV.

V gene TRBV28 combines with J gene TRBJ2-7; TRBD1 is a possible D gene (5 bases). CDR3 length equals 14 residues. CDR1 is MDHEN, CDR2 SYDVKM, per germline. V gave up 1 base and J gave up 5 bases, with 12 bases separating them. CDR3 sequence (DNA): TGTGCCAGCAGTTTATCAGGGTTGGTGAACGAGCAGTACTTC. Protein product: CASSLSGLVNEQYF. The full variable domain, with the rest looked up from reference TRBV28 and TRBJ2-7, is DVKVTQSSRYLVKRTGEKVFLECVQDMDHENMFWYRQDPGLGLRLIYFSYDVKMKEKGDIPEGYSVSREKKERFSLILESASTNQTSMYLCASSLSGLVNEQYFGPGTRLTVT.

This clone showed up just once. In DNA, the CDR3 is TGCGCCAGCAGCTTGGAGGGAGTGACGAATCAGCCCCAGCATTTT. Its protein is CASSLEGVTNQPQHF. The rearrangement uses TRBV5-1 and TRBJ1-5, with D uncertain. V was shortened by 0 bases and J by 4 bases, with 11 bases between the two germline ends. The CDR3 is 15 amino acids. In germline, CDR1 is SGHRS, CDR2 YFSETQ.

The chain has TRBV29-1 and TRBJ2-2; D remains ambiguous. V shed 4 bases and J shed 0 bases, with 6 bases lying between them. CDR1 and CDR2 (germline): SQVTM, ANQGSEA. The CDR3 runs 13 residues. As DNA, the CDR3 is TGCAGCGTTGGCAGGCCGAACACCGGGGAGCTGTTTTTT. It is translated as CSVGRPNTGELFF.

The CDR3 here is CASSSTVVTDTQYF. CDR3 DNA sequence: TGTGCCAGCAGTTCGACAGTGGTCACAGATACGCAGTATTTT. V is TRBV6-6 and J is TRBJ2-3; TRBD1 is a possible D gene (5 bases). This CDR3 has 14 residues. Germline values: CDR1 MNHNY, CDR2 SVGAGI (reference sequence). The V end lost 4 bases, the J end lost 2 bases, and 10 bases lay between the germline ends.

This chain joins TRBV5-6 and TRBJ2-7; 9 bases fit TRBD1. From germline, CDR1 is SGHDT and CDR2 YYEEEE. The V and J ends lost 4 bases and 1 base, in that order; junction bases with no gene match: 6. The CDR3 extends over 15 amino acids. In nucleotides, the CDR3 is TGTGCCAGCAGCGCAGGGACAGGGAGTTCCTACGAGCAGTACTTC. The encoded protein is CASSAGTGSSYEQYF.

In nucleotides, the CDR3 is TGCGCCAGCAGCCAAGTCCCCCCGGGACAGGGAAATGAGCAGTTCTTC. It is translated as CASSQVPPGQGNEQFF. The chain is built from TRBV4-1 and TRBJ2-1; 9 bases match TRBD1. CDR1 and CDR2 (germline): MGHRA, YSYEKL. The V and J ends lost 1 base and 7 bases, in that order; junction bases with no gene match: 8. This CDR3 spans 16 amino acids.

V and J are TRBV6-6 and TRBJ2-2; no definite D call. V was clipped by 8 bases and J by 4 bases, with 14 bases between them. CDR1 and CDR2 (germline): MNHNY, SVGAGI (reference sequence). This CDR3 contains 14 residues. The CDR3 DNA reads TGTGCCAGCGGCGGCTTTGGAGTCACCGGGGAGCTGTTTTTT. Translated: CASGGFGVTGELFF.

The chain employs TRBV27 and TRBJ1-2, with D tentatively TRBD1 (5 bases). The V gene's germline CDR1 is MNHEY and CDR2 SMNVEV (reference sequence). The V end lost 1 base, the J end lost 0 bases, and 15 bases lay between the germline ends. The CDR3 length is 17 residues. The CDR3 protein is CASSLFPGLGANYGYTF. The CDR3 bases are TGTGCCAGCAGTTTATTCCCAGGGCTCGGAGCTAACTATGGCTACACCTTC.

About this clone itself: The identical CDR3 is also encoded by other nucleotide sequences in the sample. This chain joins TRBV30 and TRBJ1-3, with 8 bases aligning to TRBD1. CDR1 GTSNPN and CDR2 SVGIG come from the germline V gene (reference sequence). The V and J ends lost 3 bases and 0 bases, in that order; junction bases with no gene match: 4. The length of the CDR3 is 15 residues. This chain's CDR3 is CAWRVTGGSGNTIYF. CDR3 coding DNA: TGTGCCTGGAGGGTTACAGGGGGCTCTGGAAACACCATATATTTT.

The chain has TRBV7-3 and TRBJ1-6; D is perhaps TRBD1 (5 bases). The length of the CDR3 is 13 residues. CDR1 SGHTA and CDR2 FQGTGA come from the germline V gene. V lost 0 bases and J lost 9, with 6 bases in between. The CDR3 sequence is CASSLTQGSPLHF. For the CDR3, the DNA is TGTGCCAGCAGCTTAACGCAGGGTTCACCCCTCCACTTT.

The chain is built from TRBV9 and TRBJ2-1; 8 positions match TRBD2. Germline V lookup: CDR1 SGDLS, CDR2 YYNGEE. CDR3 length: 16 residues. With V trimmed by 0 bases and J by 0 bases, 2 bases remained unmatched. The DNA of the CDR3 is TGTGCCAGCAGCGTAGGAAGCGGGGGCTCCTACAATGAGCAGTTCTTC. This codes for CASSVGSGGSYNEQFF.

V and J are TRBV13 and TRBJ2-7; perhaps TRBD2 as D (5 bases). Germline V gene lookup returns CDR1 PRHDT and CDR2 FYEKMQ (reference sequence). The CDR3 loop spans 15 amino acids. V was trimmed by 0 bases and J by 6 bases, leaving 15 bases between them. CDR3 in amino acids: CASSLGVRRVGEQYF. DNA for the CDR3: TGTGCCAGCAGCTTAGGAGTCCGGCGGGTCGGCGAGCAGTACTTC.

A note on this clone: At one boundary the junction diverges from the germline segment, which might be a read error. The genes are TRBV27 and TRBJ2-1; possibly TRBD2 for D (6 bases). There are 13 residues in the CDR3. From germline, CDR1 is MNHEY and CDR2 SMNVEV (reference sequence). CDR3 loop: CASSLLGTNEQFF. The CDR3 region has the DNA TGTGCCAGCAGCTTATTAGGGACTAATGAGCAGTTCTTC.

The chain links TRBV6-4 to TRBJ2-2, with unresolved D. V was clipped by 6 bases and J by 2 bases, with 13 bases between them. This CDR3 comprises 15 residues. CDR1 and CDR2 (germline): MRHNA, SNTAGT. CDR3 loop: CASSRASPNTGELFF. The CDR3 DNA reads as TGTGCCAGCAGCCGGGCCTCACCAAACACCGGGGAGCTGTTTTTT.

CDR3 DNA: TGTGCCAGCAGCGTAGATGGGCGGGGGGACTACAATGAGCAGTTCTTC. Translation: CASSVDGRGDYNEQFF. The chain is built from TRBV9 and TRBJ2-1; 8 bases are a match to TRBD2. The trim removed 0 bases at V and 3 bases at J, leaving 5 bases unmatched. CDR3 size: 16 residues. Germline V gives CDR1 SGDLS, CDR2 YYNGEE.

This chain joins TRBV5-1 and TRBJ1-2; no reliable D call. The germline gives CDR1 SGHRS, CDR2 YFSETQ. V lost 1 base to trimming and J lost 0 bases, with 7 bases between them. This CDR3 comprises 14 residues. CDR3 nucleotide sequence: TGCGCCAGCAGCTTGTTCCAAGCTAACTATGGCTACACCTTC. Its translation: CASSLFQANYGYTF.

This rearrangement joins TRBV5-4 to TRBJ2-5; TRBD2 might be the D (6 bases). The CDR3 is 17 amino acids. Germline lookup yields CDR1 SGHNT and CDR2 YYREEE (reference sequence). Trimming stripped 4 bases from V and 5 bases from J, with 24 bases between. The CDR3 DNA is TGTGCCAGCAGCCTACAAAACGGGGGTGTTTGGTTGGAGACCCAGTACTTC. Its protein is CASSLQNGGVWLETQYF.

The gene calls are TRBV5-6 and TRBJ1-5, with D unclear. Between the trimmed V and J ends, which lost 0 bases and 7 bases, there was a span of 8 bases. The CDR3 has 13 amino acids. Germline V gene sequence: CDR1 SGHDT, CDR2 YYEEEE. The CDR3 coding sequence is TGTGCCAGCAGCTTGGACCGCGGGCAGCCCCAGCATTTT. This encodes CASSLDRGQPQHF.

The CDR3 DNA follows: TGTGCCAGCAGTTACGGGGGCTTGGGCACTGAAGCTTTCTTT. Protein product: CASSYGGLGTEAFF. V is TRBV6-5 and J is TRBJ1-1; the D gene is possibly TRBD1 (6 bases). This CDR3 region has 14 residues. The V gene lost 2 bases and the J gene lost 4 bases, with 11 bases spanning the gap. CDR1 is MNHEY and CDR2 is SVGAGI in the germline V gene.

The rearrangement links TRBV4-3 to TRBJ2-6; D might be TRBD1 or TRBD2, each matching 5 bases. V shed 4 bases and J shed 2 bases, with 9 bases lying between them. Germline CDR1 LGHNA, CDR2 YSLEER. This CDR3 is built from 15 residues. CDR3 protein: CASSPGTAGANVLTF. The CDR3 nucleotides are TGCGCCAGCAGCCCTGGGACCGCTGGGGCCAACGTCCTGACTTTC.

The chain is built from TRBV7-9 and TRBJ1-5, with D possibly being TRBD1 (5 bases). This CDR3 spans 15 amino acids. Germline lookup yields CDR1 SEHNR and CDR2 FQNEAQ (reference sequence). V lost 4 bases and J lost 2, with 12 bases in between. The DNA of the CDR3 is TGTGCCAGCAGCTCAGAAGGGGCGGGCAATCAGCCCCAGCATTTT. Protein product: CASSSEGAGNQPQHF.

The gene calls are TRBV6-5 and TRBJ2-3; D is unclear. V lost 7 bases and J 7 bases, leaving 9 bases between the germline ends. The CDR3 is 11 amino acids. Germline assignment: CDR1 MNHEY and CDR2 SVGAGI. Written as DNA, the CDR3 is TGTGCCAGCACAAAAGGATATACGCAGTATTTT. Translating gives CASTKGYTQYF.

The chain uses TRBV5-1 and TRBJ1-4, with 7 nucleotides matching TRBD1. This CDR3 has 16 residues. CDR1 SGHRS and CDR2 YFSETQ come from the germline V gene. Trimming cost V 1 base and J 5 bases; bases outside gene matches: 8. This chain's CDR3 is CASSLFTGQSNEKLFF. For the CDR3, the DNA is TGCGCCAGCAGCTTGTTCACGGGACAGTCGAATGAAAAACTGTTTTTT.

The chain uses TRBV7-9 and TRBJ2-1; D not resolved. The V gene's germline CDR1 is SEHNR and CDR2 FQNEAQ (reference sequence). V was cut by 2 bases and J by 0 bases, with 8 bases left in between. The length of the CDR3 is 15 residues. CDR3 in DNA: TGTGCCAGCAGCTTAATCCGGCCCTCCTACAATGAGCAGTTCTTC. Translated: CASSLIRPSYNEQFF.

Relative to its sample, this clone is medium-sized. The chain carries TRBV7-9 and TRBJ1-5; D gene uncertain. With 1 base removed from V and 7 bases from J, the gap between germline ends came to 8 bases. CDR3 length equals 13 residues. Looked up from germline, CDR1 is SEHNR and CDR2 is FQNEAQ (reference sequence). In DNA form, the CDR3 reads TGTGCCAGCAGCTTAGTGGGAGGCCAGCCCCAGCATTTT. This sequence encodes CASSLVGGQPQHF.